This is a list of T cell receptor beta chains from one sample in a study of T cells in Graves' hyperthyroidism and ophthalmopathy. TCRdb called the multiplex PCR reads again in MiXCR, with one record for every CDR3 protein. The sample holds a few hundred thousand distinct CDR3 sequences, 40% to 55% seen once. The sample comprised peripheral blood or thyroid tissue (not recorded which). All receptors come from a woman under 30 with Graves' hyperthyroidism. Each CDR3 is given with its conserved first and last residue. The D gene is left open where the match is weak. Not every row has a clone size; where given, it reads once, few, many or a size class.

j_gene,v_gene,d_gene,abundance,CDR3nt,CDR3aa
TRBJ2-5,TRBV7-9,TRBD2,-,TGTGCCAGCAGCTTAGAGGTTAGCGGGTCCGAAGAGACCCAGTACTTC,CASSLEVSGSEETQYF
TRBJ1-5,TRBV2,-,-,TGTGCCAGCAGTTACCCCGGTAGCGCTGAATGGAATCAGCCCCAGCATTTT,CASSYPGSAEWNQPQHF
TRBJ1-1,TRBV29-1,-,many,TGCAGCGTTGAGGGCCTGGGGTACACTGAAGCTTTCTTT,CSVEGLGYTEAFF
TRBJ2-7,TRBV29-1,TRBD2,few,TGCAGCGTTGTGGTTAGCGGGAGCCTCTACGAGCAGTACTTC,CSVVVSGSLYEQYF
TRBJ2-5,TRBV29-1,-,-,TGCAGCCCCCACGGTGGTGAGACCCAGTACTTC,CSPHGGETQYF
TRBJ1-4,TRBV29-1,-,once,TGCAGCGTTTGGAGTGGGGGCGGTGAAAAACTGTTTTTT,CSVWSGGGEKLFF
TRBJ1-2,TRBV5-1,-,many,TGCGCCAGCAGACGTGGGACATCCCTAAACTATGGCTACACCTTC,CASRRGTSLNYGYTF
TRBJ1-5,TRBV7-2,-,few,TGTGCCAGCAGCTTATTCGGGGGAAACAATCAGCCCCAGCATTTT,CASSLFGGNNQPQHF
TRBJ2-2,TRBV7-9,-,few,TGTGCCAGCAGCTATCACACCGGGGAGCTGTTTTTT,CASSYHTGELFF
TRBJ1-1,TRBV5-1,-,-,TGCGCCAGCAGCTTCGGGGGAAGGGCCACTGAAGCTCTCTTT,CASSFGGRATEALF
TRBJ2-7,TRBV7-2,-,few,TGTGCCAGCAGTCTCGAAGCGAGAACTAAGCGGTACTTC,CASSLEARTKRYF
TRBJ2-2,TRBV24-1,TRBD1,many,TGTGCCACCAGTGGGACAGGGGGAACCGGGGAGCTGTTTTTT,CATSGTGGTGELFF
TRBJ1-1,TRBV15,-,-,TGTGCCACCAGCAGAGGAAGAGGACAGTACACTGAAGCTTTCTTT,CATSRGRGQYTEAFF
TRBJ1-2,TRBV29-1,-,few,TGCAGCGTTGAACGACAGTATGGCTACACCTTC,CSVERQYGYTF
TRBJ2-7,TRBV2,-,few,TGTGCCAGCAGGACTTGGGCGAATGTCCCAGCGGAGCAGTACTTC,CASRTWANVPAEQYF
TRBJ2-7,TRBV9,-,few,TGTGCCAGCAGCGTAGCGGCAGGTTACGAGCAGTACTTC,CASSVAAGYEQYF
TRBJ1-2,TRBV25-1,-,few,TGTGCCAGCACCAAAAGGTTGGGGCAGGACGGCTACACCTTC,CASTKRLGQDGYTF
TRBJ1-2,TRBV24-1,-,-,TGTGCCACCAGCGTGGGAGATTACTATGGCTACACCTTC,CATSVGDYYGYTF
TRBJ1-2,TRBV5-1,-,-,TGCGCCAGCAGCTTGGAACAGGACCGTGGCTACACCTTC,CASSLEQDRGYTF